The 28 T cell receptor beta chains reported below all come from one sample, sequenced in a study of cytomegalovirus exposure and HLA in healthy donors. It was with 60 Vbeta and 13 Jbeta primers that the PCR ran. Produced via immunoSEQ multiplex PCR; TCRdb's table is partial and in-frame only. The sample consists of about 160,000 clones, approximately 86% of them appearing once. Sample: PBMCs. The receptors originated from a woman between 18 and 29 years old in good health and CMV-seronegative.

As to this clone: Its ends do not fully match the called genes, so a read error is possible. CDR3 in amino acids: CASTQGTNYGYPF. CDR3 DNA: TGTGCCAGCACCCAAGGGACTAACTATGGCTACCCCTTC. This chain connects TRBV6-6 to TRBJ1-2, with a possible D match to TRBD1 (5 bases). Germline V CDR1 and CDR2: MNHNY, SVGAGI (reference sequence). CDR3 size: 13 residues.

V usage is TRBV28 and J usage is TRBJ1-6; D is unresolved. The germline V gene has CDR1 MDHEN and CDR2 SYDVKM. This CDR3 has 11 residues. V lost 2 bases and J 14 bases, leaving 7 bases between the germline ends. In DNA form, the CDR3 reads TGTGCCAGCAGTTTAGCCTCAGCCCTCCACTTT. Protein product: CASSLASALHF. The full variable domain, rest sourced from reference TRBV28 and TRBJ1-6, is DVKVTQSSRYLVKRTGEKVFLECVQDMDHENMFWYRQDPGLGLRLIYFSYDVKMKEKGDIPEGYSVSREKKERFSLILESASTNQTSMYLCASSLASALHFGNGTRLTVT.

The chain is built from TRBV7-2 and TRBJ2-3, with 8 positions matching TRBD1. The CDR3 has 15 amino acids. J gave up 8 bases and V 5 bases, and 12 bases lay outside the gene matches. Germline CDR1 is SGHTA and CDR2 is FQGNSA. The CDR3 nucleotides are TGTGCCAGCAGCCCGACAGGGGAGCCCTTCGGTACGCAGTATTTT. This codes for CASSPTGEPFGTQYF.

This sequence joins TRBV5-5 and TRBJ1-6; a possible D gene is TRBD1 (5 bases). CDR1 is SGHKS, CDR2 YYEKEE, per germline (reference sequence). The CDR3 covers 16 residues. V was shortened by 4 bases and J by 0 bases, with 11 bases between the two germline ends. The CDR3 sequence: CASSPTVSSYNSPLHF. DNA of the CDR3: TGTGCCAGCAGCCCGACAGTGAGCTCCTATAATTCACCCCTCCACTTT.

This chain links TRBV28 with TRBJ2-2; 8 nucleotides align to TRBD1. Germline V gene lookup returns CDR1 MDHEN and CDR2 SYDVKM. This CDR3 contains 16 residues. V lost 1 base to trimming and J lost 4 bases; unmatched junction nucleotides: 5. CDR3 loop: CASSLYGTGPTGELFF. CDR3 DNA: TGTGCCAGCAGTTTATATGGGACAGGCCCCACCGGGGAGCTGTTTTTT.

This clone came up a few times. V usage is TRBV2 and J usage is TRBJ2-1, with a possible D match to TRBD2 (5 bases). V lost 10 bases and J 7 bases, leaving 17 bases between the germline ends. The germline V gene encodes CDR1 SNHLY and CDR2 FYNNEI. CDR3 length: 13 amino acids. The CDR3 loop is CATRETSGNEQFF. CDR3 coding DNA: TGTGCCACAAGGGAGACTTCCGGGAATGAGCAGTTCTTC.

The rearrangement links TRBV11-2 to TRBJ2-1; no definite D call. Per germline, CDR1 SGHAT and CDR2 FQNNGV. The CDR3 totals 13 residues. V lost 1 base to trimming and J lost 8 bases, with 9 bases between them. CDR3 nucleotides: TGTGCCAGCAGCTTAGGTCAGGCCCATGAGCAGTTCTTC. It is translated as CASSLGQAHEQFF.

The chain employs TRBV15 and TRBJ1-5, with TRBD1 matching over 7 bases. Germline CDR1 LNHNV, CDR2 YYDKDF (reference sequence). Unmatched junction bases numbered 8, after V lost 0 bases and J lost 3 bases. This CDR3 comprises 17 residues. Here the CDR3 DNA reads TGTGCCACCAGCAGAGATGGGACAGTCGGGATCAATCAGCCCCAGCATTTT. This encodes CATSRDGTVGINQPQHF.

This clone was seen more than once but under ten times. The junction shows a germline mismatch at one end, possibly a read error. This chain links TRBV28 with TRBJ2-5; D is perhaps TRBD1 (6 bases). Germline CDR1 is MDHEN and CDR2 is SYDVKM. The CDR3 runs 15 residues. CDR3 sequence (DNA): TGTGCCAGCAGTCCCAACCGACAGGACCAGGAGACCCAGTACTTC. Translation: CASSPNRQDQETQYF.

The chain is built from TRBV7-2 and TRBJ2-7, with 7 positions matching TRBD1. Germline assignment: CDR1 SGHTA and CDR2 FQGNSA. J gave up 3 bases and V 5 bases, and 7 bases lay outside the gene matches. The CDR3 length is 14 residues. The CDR3 reads CASSPRDRDYEQYF. The CDR3 DNA reads TGTGCCAGCAGCCCCCGGGACAGAGACTACGAGCAGTACTTC.

In its sample, this clone was seen a few times. The V call is TRBV6-6, the J call TRBJ2-7; a possible D gene is TRBD2 (7 bases). V lost 10 bases and J lost 4, with 23 bases in between. CDR3 size: 15 residues. The germline V gene encodes CDR1 MNHNY and CDR2 SVGAGI (reference sequence). The CDR3 nucleotides read TGTGCCACCATACCCCGAGGGGGGGCGGGATACGAGCAGTACTTC. Its translation: CATIPRGGAGYEQYF.

The chain joins TRBV2 to TRBJ2-2; D possibly corresponds to TRBD1 (5 bases). This CDR3 region has 14 residues. CDR1 and CDR2 from the germline V gene are SNHLY and FYNNEI. V gave up 3 bases and J gave up 1 base, with 6 bases separating them. CDR3 sequence (DNA): TGTGCCAGCAGTGATGGACAGAACACCGGGGAGCTGTTTTTT. Residues: CASSDGQNTGELFF.

This rearrangement joins TRBV5-5 to TRBJ1-2; 8 bases map to TRBD1. V trimming: 4 bases; J trimming: 4 bases; junction bases outside the gene matches: 9. This CDR3 has 15 amino acids. CDR1 is SGHKS and CDR2 is YYEKEE in the germline V gene (reference sequence). The CDR3 DNA reads as TGTGCCAGCAGCCTAGGACAGGGTCCAGGCTATGGCTACACCTTC. Encoded protein: CASSLGQGPGYGYTF.

The CDR3 loop is CASKEDVVTEAFF. The CDR3 region has the DNA TGTGCCAGCAAGGAGGACGTTGTCACTGAAGCTTTCTTT. V usage is TRBV2 and J usage is TRBJ1-1; D ambiguous. The CDR3 is 13 amino acids. The germline V gene encodes CDR1 SNHLY and CDR2 FYNNEI. The V and J ends lost 7 bases and 4 bases respectively, with 13 bases between them.

The rearrangement links TRBV14 to TRBJ1-6, with TRBD1 as a possible D gene (5 bases). V was shortened by 1 base and J by 7 bases, with 8 bases between the two germline ends. The CDR3 consists of 14 residues. Germline CDR1 reads SGHDN; CDR2 reads FVKESK. CDR3 in amino acids: CASSQGGGNSPLHF. DNA of the CDR3: TGTGCCAGCAGCCAAGGGGGGGGAAATTCACCCCTCCACTTT.

The V call is TRBV7-9, the J call TRBJ1-6, with 8 bases matching TRBD1. After removal of 5 bases from V and 2 bases from J, the junction contained 11 bases not matched to a gene. The germline V gene encodes CDR1 SEHNR and CDR2 FQNEAQ (reference sequence). The CDR3 loop spans 18 amino acids. The CDR3 loop reads CASSVGTGGLTYNSPLHF. The CDR3 DNA sequence: TGTGCCAGCAGCGTAGGTACAGGGGGTCTCACCTATAATTCACCCCTCCACTTT.

This clone was recorded a few times. This chain joins TRBV30 and TRBJ2-7, with 10 nucleotides matching TRBD2. Germline V gives CDR1 GTSNPN, CDR2 SVGIG (reference sequence). The CDR3 is made up of 15 amino acids. V shed 3 bases and J 0 bases; nucleotides not matched to a gene: 5. CDR3 loop: CAWSVLAGDSYEQYF. DNA for the CDR3: TGTGCCTGGAGCGTTCTAGCGGGAGACTCCTACGAGCAGTACTTC.

V and J are TRBV7-5 and TRBJ1-5. TRBV7-5 counts as a pseudogene. The CDR3 has 19 amino acids. CDR3 amino acids: CARSHMAGTLHLGHQPQHF. In DNA, the CDR3 is TGTGCCAGAAGCCACATGGCGGGGACTCTACATCTCGGTCATCAGCCCCAGCATTTT.

This clone has only one observation. The rearrangement joins TRBV4-1 to TRBJ2-5, with D unresolved. Germline CDR1 reads MGHRA; CDR2 reads YSYEKL. V lost 2 bases to trimming and J lost 1 base, with 11 bases between them. The CDR3 runs to 15 residues. The CDR3 DNA sequence: TGCGCCAGCAGCCAACGCAACAGCTTCCAAGAGACCCAGTACTTC. It specifies CASSQRNSFQETQYF.

The V gene is TRBV12-5, the J gene TRBJ1-5, with TRBD1 identical over 7 bases. The V gene's germline CDR1 is LGHNT and CDR2 FRNRAP. This CDR3 has 14 residues. The V and J ends lost 6 bases and 9 bases, in that order; junction bases with no gene match: 11. The CDR3 coding sequence is TGTGCTAGTGGCCCCACAGGGGCGCGTCGGCCCCAGCATTTT. It translates to CASGPTGARRPQHF.

This chain uses TRBV6-1 with TRBJ1-4; perhaps TRBD1 as D (6 bases). Trimming pared 5 bases from V and 6 bases from J, leaving 16 bases between. The CDR3 totals 15 residues. The germline gives CDR1 MNHNS, CDR2 SASEGT. The CDR3 reads CASSLIGGADEKLFF. The CDR3 DNA is TGTGCCAGCAGTCTTATTGGGGGGGCCGATGAAAAACTGTTTTTT.

This clone came up once. The chain couples TRBV28 to TRBJ2-7, with TRBD1 identical over 8 bases. Germline loops: CDR1 MDHEN, CDR2 SYDVKM. The CDR3 contains 15 residues. Losses at the gene ends were 5 bases for V and 3 bases for J; bases not matched to a gene: 9. CDR3: CASSTGQVLIYEQYF. The CDR3 DNA reads TGTGCCAGCAGTACGGGACAGGTCCTTATCTACGAGCAGTACTTC.

The V call is TRBV7-9, the J call TRBJ1-5; D is perhaps TRBD1 (5 bases). The germline V gene encodes CDR1 SEHNR and CDR2 FQNEAQ (reference sequence). Trimming cost V 5 bases and J 3 bases, with 11 bases left between them. The CDR3 extends over 14 amino acids. The CDR3 nucleotides read TGTGCCAGCAGCATCGGACAAGACAATCAGCCCCAGCATTTT. Translated, it gives CASSIGQDNQPQHF.

The chain couples TRBV2 to TRBJ1-1; D is perhaps TRBD1 (5 bases). The CDR3 runs 16 residues. The V end lost 4 bases, the J end lost 3 bases, and 18 bases lay between the germline ends. Germline values: CDR1 SNHLY, CDR2 FYNNEI. CDR3 in DNA: TGTGCCAGCAGTGTTGATAGGGGTGGGAGGTACACTGAAGCTTTCTTT. Protein product: CASSVDRGGRYTEAFF. The full variable domain, its missing parts supplied by reference TRBV2 and TRBJ1-1, is EPEVTQTPSHQVTQMGQEVILRCVPISNHLYFYWYRQILGQKVEFLVSFYNNEISEKSEIFDDQFSVERPDGSNFTLKIRSTKLEDSAMYFCASSVDRGGRYTEAFFGQGTRLTVV.

The chain links TRBV18 to TRBJ2-2; no firm D call. Germline lookup yields CDR1 KGHSH and CDR2 LQKENI. The CDR3 runs 13 residues. Trimming removed 0 bases from V and 4 bases from J, with 3 bases in between. The CDR3 loop reads CASSPPGTGELFF. The CDR3 DNA sequence: TGTGCCAGCTCACCACCCGGCACCGGGGAGCTGTTTTTT.

This clone has only one observation. The chain uses TRBV5-1 and TRBJ1-1; 7 nucleotides match TRBD1. After removal of 4 bases from V and 1 base from J, the junction contained 7 bases not matched to a gene. The CDR3 has 15 amino acids. Germline V gives CDR1 SGHRS, CDR2 YFSETQ. This chain's CDR3 is CASSVTGVTNTEAFF. In nucleotides, the CDR3 is TGCGCCAGCAGCGTTACAGGGGTGACGAACACTGAAGCTTTCTTT. Together with reference TRBV5-1 and TRBJ1-1, the CDR3 gives the full variable domain: KAGVTQTPRYLIKTRGQQVTLSCSPISGHRSVSWYQQTPGQGLQFLFEYFSETQRNKGNFPGRFSGRQFSNSRSEMNVSTLELGDSALYLCASSVTGVTNTEAFFGQGTRLTVV.

This clone was seen more than once but under ten times. The chain is built from TRBV7-9 and TRBJ2-5; D call uncertain. The J call may be faulty, since TRBJ2-7 better matches the DNA end. The CDR3 runs to 14 residues. Germline V lookup: CDR1 SEHNR, CDR2 FQNEAQ (reference sequence). CDR3 region: CASSLGSNSYEQYF. In nucleotides, the CDR3 is TGTGCCAGCAGCTTAGGATCCAACAGCTACGAGCAGTACTTC.

The chain has TRBV5-1 and TRBJ1-2, with D possibly matching TRBD1 (5 bases). The length of the CDR3 is 14 residues. Germline V CDR1 and CDR2: SGHRS, YFSETQ. The V gene lost 3 bases and the J gene lost 3 bases, with 12 bases spanning the gap. CDR3 coding DNA: TGCGCCAGCAGCTACCGGACGGGGGACTATGGCTACACCTTC. It is translated as CASSYRTGDYGYTF.